This is a list of T cell receptor beta chains from one sample in a study of OX40 agonist ivuxolimab in advanced cancers. Only in-frame clones appear in the TCRdb table, and some are missing; sequencing was by immunoSEQ multiplex PCR. This sample has more than 95,000 clones, with around 90% found just once. The material sequenced was CD4+ or CD8+ T cells sorted from blood, taken in a trial of the OX40 agonist ivuxolimab. All receptors derive from an adult with an advanced solid tumor such as melanoma, head and neck, liver or kidney cancer. Both conserved end residues are trimmed from each CDR3. Fields, in order: CDR3 protein, J gene, V gene.

ASRDSAEETQY,TRBJ2-5,TRBV19
ASRVAGLYEQY,TRBJ2-7,TRBV6-5
ASSLRRDDEQF,TRBJ2-1,TRBV7-3
ASSLIVGGELF,TRBJ2-2,TRBV7-9
ASSRWTGRGSEQF,TRBJ2-1,TRBV11-2
ASSPRGAGETQY,TRBJ2-5,TRBV18
ASSLALRTTNEQF,TRBJ2-1,TRBV7-2
ASSSIPQREQQY,TRBJ2-5,TRBV28
ASSSRLDLNTGELF,TRBJ2-2,TRBV9
ASSLGYREAQY,TRBJ2-7,TRBV7-2
ASKGTSRNIQY,TRBJ2-4,TRBV28
ASSQPDRDNTEAF,TRBJ1-1,TRBV4-1
ASSLQAGGETQY,TRBJ2-5,TRBV7-3
ASTQRQGGAQY,TRBJ2-7,TRBV25-1
ASSLSSGSWVETQY,TRBJ2-5,TRBV18
ASSVGTGGSYEQY,TRBJ2-7,TRBV9
ASSRRGSGLTEAF,TRBJ1-1,TRBV7-2
ASSGTGDRRNEKLF,TRBJ1-4,TRBV5-8
ASSLVLADHNEQF,TRBJ2-1,TRBV11-2
ASSYNVWGTEAF,TRBJ1-1,TRBV9
SAAAGGDNEQF,TRBJ2-1,TRBV29-1
ASSLASGQNEQY,TRBJ2-7,TRBV5-1
ASSMVAGRPDKKETLFAQY,TRBJ2-5,TRBV19